This T cell receptor beta chain was sequenced for a study of PD-1 blockade in classical Hodgkin lymphoma. Time point specified: newly diagnosed, previously untreated cHL patient sample. Germline V gives CDR1 MNHEY, CDR2 SMNVEV (reference sequence). The V and J ends lost 5 bases and 7 bases respectively, with 21 bases between them. This CDR3 region has 15 residues. Method: immunoSEQ multiplex PCR; TCRdb's copy keeps in-frame clones and lacks some. There are over 25,000 clones in the sample; 90% to 95% occur only once, and around 2% lies in the top ten. The source of this sequence is a human donor with classical Hodgkin lymphoma. The chain joins TRBV27 to TRBJ2-7, with TRBD1 as a possible D gene (5 bases). Specimen: peripheral blood mononuclear cells (PBMCs). CDR3 in amino acids: CASSPLTGRPREQYF. CDR3 in DNA: TGTGCCAGCAGTCCCCTCACAGGTCGCCCTCGAGAGCAGTACTTC.